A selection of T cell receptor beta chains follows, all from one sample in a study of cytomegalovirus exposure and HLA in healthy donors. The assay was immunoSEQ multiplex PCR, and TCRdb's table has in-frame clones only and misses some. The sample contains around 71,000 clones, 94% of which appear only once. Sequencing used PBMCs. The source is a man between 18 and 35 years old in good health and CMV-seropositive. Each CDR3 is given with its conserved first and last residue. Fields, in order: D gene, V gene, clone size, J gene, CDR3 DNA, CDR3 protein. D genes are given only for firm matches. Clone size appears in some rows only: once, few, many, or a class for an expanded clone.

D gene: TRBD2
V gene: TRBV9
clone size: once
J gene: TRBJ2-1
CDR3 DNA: TGTGCCAGCAGCGTAGACGTTAGCGGGACATACAATGAGCAGTTCTTC
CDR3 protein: CASSVDVSGTYNEQFF

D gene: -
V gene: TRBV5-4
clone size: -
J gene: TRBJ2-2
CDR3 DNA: TGTGCCAGCAGCCCCCCAGGGTCCCGTACCGGGGAGCTGTTTTTT
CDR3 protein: CASSPPGSRTGELFF

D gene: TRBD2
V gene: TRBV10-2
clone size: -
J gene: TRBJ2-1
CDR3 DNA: TGCGCCAGCAGTGAACCCCCGGGACTAGACAATGAGCAGTTCTTC
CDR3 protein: CASSEPPGLDNEQFF

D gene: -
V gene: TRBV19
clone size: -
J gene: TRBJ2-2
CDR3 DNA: TGTGCCAGTAGTCCCCCCTATGGGGAGTGGGTCGGGGAGCTGTTTTTT
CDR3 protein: CASSPPYGEWVGELFF

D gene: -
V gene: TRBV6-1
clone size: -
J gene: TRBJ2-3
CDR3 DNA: TGTGCCAGCAGTGTGGGGCTCAGCACAGATACGCAGTATTTT
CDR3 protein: CASSVGLSTDTQYF

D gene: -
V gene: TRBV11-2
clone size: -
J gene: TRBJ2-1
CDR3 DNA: TGTGCCAGCAGCTTATCACCTCGGTCCGACAATGAGCAGTTCTTC
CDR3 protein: CASSLSPRSDNEQFF

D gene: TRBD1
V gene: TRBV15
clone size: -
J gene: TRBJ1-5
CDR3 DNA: TGTGCCACCAGCAGAGGTACAGGGGGCGCGACTCAGCCCCAGCATTTT
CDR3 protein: CATSRGTGGATQPQHF

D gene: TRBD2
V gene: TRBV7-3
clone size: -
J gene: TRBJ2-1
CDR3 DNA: TGTGCCAGCGAGCGGGGTGGGGGGTCCAATGAGCAGTTCTTC
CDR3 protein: CASERGGGSNEQFF

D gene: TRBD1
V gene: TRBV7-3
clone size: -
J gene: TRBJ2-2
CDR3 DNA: TGTGCCAGCAGCCGGACAGGGACGGGGGAGCTGTTTTTT
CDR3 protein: CASSRTGTGELFF

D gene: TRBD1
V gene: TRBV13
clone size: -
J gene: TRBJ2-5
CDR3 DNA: TGTGCCAGCAGCCTCACAGGGGATCAAGAGACCCAGTACTTC
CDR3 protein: CASSLTGDQETQYF

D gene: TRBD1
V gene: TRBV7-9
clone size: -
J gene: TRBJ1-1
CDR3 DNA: TGTGCCAGCAGCTTAGGAGGGACAGGAATGGCTGAAGCTTTCTTT
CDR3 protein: CASSLGGTGMAEAFF

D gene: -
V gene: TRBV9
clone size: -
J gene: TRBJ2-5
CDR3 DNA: TGTGCCAGCAGCGTGCGGTCCCGGGAGACCCAGTACTTC
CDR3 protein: CASSVRSRETQYF

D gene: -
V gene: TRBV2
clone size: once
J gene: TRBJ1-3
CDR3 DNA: TGTGCCAGCAATAGCAACTCTGGAAACACCATATATTTT
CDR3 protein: CASNSNSGNTIYF

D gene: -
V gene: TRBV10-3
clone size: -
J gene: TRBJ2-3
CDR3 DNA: TGTGCCATCAGGGATAAACAGGTGCTCCGAGATACGCAGTATTTT
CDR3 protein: CAIRDKQVLRDTQYF

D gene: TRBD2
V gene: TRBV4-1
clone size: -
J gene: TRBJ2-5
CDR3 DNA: TGCGCCAGCAGCCAAGAAACCGGGACTAGCGGAAATCAAGAGACCCAGTACTTC
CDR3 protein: CASSQETGTSGNQETQYF

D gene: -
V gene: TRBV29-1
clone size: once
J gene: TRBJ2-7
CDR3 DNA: TGCAGCGTTGAAGATCCGCGGAGCCACTCCTACGAGCAGTACTTC
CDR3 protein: CSVEDPRSHSYEQYF

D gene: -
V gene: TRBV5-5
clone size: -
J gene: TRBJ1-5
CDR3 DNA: TGTGCCAGCAGCTTCGGACTTAATCAGCCCCAGCATTTT
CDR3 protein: CASSFGLNQPQHF

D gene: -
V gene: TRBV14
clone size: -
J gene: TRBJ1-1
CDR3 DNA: TGTGCCAGCAGCCTCGCGGTAAAGACCTGGGAAGCTTTCTTT
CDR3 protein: CASSLAVKTWEAFF

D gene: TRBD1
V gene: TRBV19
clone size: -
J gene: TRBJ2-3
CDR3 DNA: TGTGCCAGTAGCAACAGGGGTTTAGGCACAGATACGCAGTATTTT
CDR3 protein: CASSNRGLGTDTQYF

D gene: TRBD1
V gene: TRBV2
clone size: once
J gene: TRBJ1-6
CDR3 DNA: TGTGCCAGCAGGTCGACAGGGGCGGAAAATTCACCCCTCCACTTT
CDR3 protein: CASRSTGAENSPLHF

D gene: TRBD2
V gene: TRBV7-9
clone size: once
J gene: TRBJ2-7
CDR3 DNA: TGTGCCAGCAGCTCTAGCGGGAGGGTCGGGTACGAGCAGTACTTC
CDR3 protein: CASSSSGRVGYEQYF

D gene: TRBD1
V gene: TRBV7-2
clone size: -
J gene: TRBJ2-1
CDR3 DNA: TGTGCCAGCAGTCCGGACAGGGTAGGTGAGCAGTTCTTC
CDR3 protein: CASSPDRVGEQFF

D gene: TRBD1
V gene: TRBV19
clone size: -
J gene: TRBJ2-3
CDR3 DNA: TGTGCCAGTAGTCGATACGGGGACAGGGCTACAGATACGCAGTATTTT
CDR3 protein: CASSRYGDRATDTQYF